The table lists the clone carrying this T cell receptor (beta chain) with many counts. TCR beta CDR3 region amplification was performed from RNA transcripts. First-round RT-PCR of the TCR CDR3 relied on the HTBI primer set. MiXCR, applied by TCRdb to the multiplex PCR reads, yields one record per CDR3 protein. Seen here are about 600,000 distinct CDR3 sequences, roughly 16% observed once, and the top ten hold about 3.5%. This sample stems from a study of T cells in Graves' hyperthyroidism and ophthalmopathy. The CDR3 sequence is 12 residues long. V was shortened by 11 bases and J by 4 bases, with 14 bases between the two germline ends. Germline V gene sequence: CDR1 MDHEN, CDR2 SYDVKM.

The gene calls are TRBV28 and TRBJ2-5; a possible D gene is TRBD2 (5 bases). The clonotype originates from a woman in her thirties or forties with Graves' ophthalmopathy. Material for sequencing was blood. Here the CDR3 DNA reads TGTGCCCGAACTGATGAGGGAGAGACCCAGTACTTC. Protein sequence: CARTDEGETQYF.